The text below deals with one T cell receptor (beta chain). The PCR was carried out with 60 Vbeta primers and 13 Jbeta primers. Sequencing was performed with immunoSEQ multiplex PCR; in TCRdb, only in-frame clones are kept and a portion is missing. Seen here are approximately 130,000 clones, approximately 85% observed once, and the top ten hold roughly 6.7%. The CDR3 totals 13 residues. With 3 bases removed from V and 3 bases from J, the gap between germline ends came to 9 bases. Germline V gene lookup returns CDR1 SGHDT and CDR2 YYEEEE. The data belong to a study of cytomegalovirus exposure and HLA in healthy donors.

The clonotype comes from a woman aged 25 to 39 in good health and CMV-seropositive. The chain links TRBV5-6 to TRBJ1-1; no definite D call. Sequencing was carried out using PBMCs. Here the CDR3 DNA reads TGTGCCAGCAGCTGGACTTGGGACACTGAAGCTTTCTTT. It translates to CASSWTWDTEAFF.